Sequencing of this T cell receptor (beta chain) was carried out in a study of blood T cell repertoires in COVID-19. Study-wide context: The United States, Italy and Spain were the sources of the acute and convalescent COVID-19 samples. The analysed material was cDNA or gDNA that came from T cells, B-cell-depleted T cells, or PBMCs.

In the original analysis: It was from reference gene primer amplification that nucleated cell counts were estimated. The repertoire was sequenced with immunoSEQ multiplex PCR; TCRdb's copy has only in-frame clones and lacks some. D and trimming come from the DNA, and the V and J calls and clone size come from that table. The top ten clones hold over 4.5% of a sample with around 76,000 clones, around 85% of them seen once. V was clipped by 5 bases and J by 2 bases; unmatched bases: 9. The CDR3 covers 16 residues. Germline loops: CDR1 SGHVS, CDR2 FQNEAQ. This receptor was obtained from a man of 80 years or more with acute or convalescent COVID-19. The V call is TRBV7-8, the J call TRBJ2-5, with 9 nucleotides matching TRBD1. The specimen was peripheral blood. The CDR3 bases are TGTGCCAGCAGCAGAATCGACAGGGGGATTCAAGAGACCCAGTACTTC. Its translation is CASSRIDRGIQETQYF.